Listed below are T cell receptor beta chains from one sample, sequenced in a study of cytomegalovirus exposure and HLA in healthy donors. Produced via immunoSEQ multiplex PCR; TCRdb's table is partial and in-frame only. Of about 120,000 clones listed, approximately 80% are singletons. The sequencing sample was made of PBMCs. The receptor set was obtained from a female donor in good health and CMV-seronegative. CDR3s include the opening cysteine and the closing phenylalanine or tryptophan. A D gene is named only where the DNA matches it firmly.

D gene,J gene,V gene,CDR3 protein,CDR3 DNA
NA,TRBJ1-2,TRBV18,CASSPRGGEGFYGYTF,TGTGCCAGCTCACCCCGAGGAGGTGAAGGGTTCTATGGCTACACCTTC
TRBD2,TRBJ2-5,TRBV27,CASRPVGGGGASGTQYF,TGTGCCAGCAGGCCAGTTGGAGGCGGGGGGGCCTCGGGGACCCAGTACTTC
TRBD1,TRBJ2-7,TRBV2,CASSTTTGASSYEQYF,TGTGCCAGCAGTACCACAACAGGGGCTAGTTCCTACGAGCAGTACTTC
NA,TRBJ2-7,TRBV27,CASSALSQPPTYF,TGTGCCAGCAGTGCCCTCTCCCAGCCCCCGACTTACTTC
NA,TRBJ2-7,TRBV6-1,CASKSGLLPYEQYF,TGTGCCAGCAAGTCGGGACTGCTCCCCTACGAGCAGTACTTC
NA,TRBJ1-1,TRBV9,CASSADRNTEAFF,TGTGCCAGCAGCGCCGATAGGAACACTGAAGCTTTCTTT
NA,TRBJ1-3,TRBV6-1,CASSTREGSGNTIYF,TGTGCCAGCAGTACCCGAGAGGGCTCTGGAAACACCATATATTTT
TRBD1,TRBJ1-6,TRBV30,CAWEDRGRSYNSPLHF,TGTGCCTGGGAGGACAGGGGGCGATCCTATAATTCACCCCTCCACTTT
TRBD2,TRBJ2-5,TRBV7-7,CASSLAQSGGHPTQTQYF,TGTGCCAGCAGCTTAGCGCAGAGCGGGGGCCATCCCACCCAGACCCAGTACTTC
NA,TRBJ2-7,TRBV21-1,CASSKAHRQSNHTRQQKLSYEQYF,TGTGCCAGCAGCAAAGCGCACAGACAGTCAAACCACACGAGACAACAAAAACTCTCCTACGAGCAGTACTTC
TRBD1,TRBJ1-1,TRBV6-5,CASTKGQGGKAFF,TGTGCCAGCACCAAGGGACAGGGGGGGAAAGCTTTCTTT
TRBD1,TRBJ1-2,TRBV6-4,CASSDLEGAPYGYTF,TGTGCCAGCAGTGATCTCGAGGGGGCGCCCTATGGCTACACCTTC
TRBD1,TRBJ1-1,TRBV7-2,CASSLVGQGASGAFF,TGTGCCAGCAGCTTAGTAGGGCAGGGGGCCAGTGGAGCTTTCTTT
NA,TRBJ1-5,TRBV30,CAWSLGGNNQPQHF,TGTGCCTGGAGTCTCGGGGGGAACAATCAGCCCCAGCATTTT